This T cell receptor beta chain emerged from a study of T cell clones after liver transplantation. Study information: TCRbeta sequencing after a pre-transplant mixed lymphocyte reaction identified graft-donor-reactive clones, later tracked in post-transplant blood. Until 12-24 months post-transplant, subjects got standard immunosuppression and no induction. Tolerance: complete withdrawal held at least one year, liver enzymes staying within twice normal.

Generated by immunoSEQ multiplex PCR, the TCRdb table keeps only in-frame clones and is missing some. The repertoire holds tens of thousands of clones, with approximately 80% as singletons. Thawed unstimulated PBMCs were FACS-sorted by CD3, CD4 and CD8 into two populations. V shed 5 bases, J shed 2 bases, and the junction held 6 bases outside the gene matches. CDR1 is MNHEY and CDR2 is SMNVEV in the germline V gene (reference sequence). This CDR3 region has 15 residues. The chain has TRBV27 and TRBJ1-5, with 7 bases that match TRBD1. The TCR was taken from a human patient who received a liver transplant. A subset of T cells may come from the graft donor. Sequences were derived from CD4+ T cells from blood, sampled 12 months after liver transplant. CDR3 amino acids: CASSPTGYRNQPQHF. The DNA for the CDR3 is TGTGCCAGCAGTCCGACAGGGTATCGCAATCAGCCCCAGCATTTT.